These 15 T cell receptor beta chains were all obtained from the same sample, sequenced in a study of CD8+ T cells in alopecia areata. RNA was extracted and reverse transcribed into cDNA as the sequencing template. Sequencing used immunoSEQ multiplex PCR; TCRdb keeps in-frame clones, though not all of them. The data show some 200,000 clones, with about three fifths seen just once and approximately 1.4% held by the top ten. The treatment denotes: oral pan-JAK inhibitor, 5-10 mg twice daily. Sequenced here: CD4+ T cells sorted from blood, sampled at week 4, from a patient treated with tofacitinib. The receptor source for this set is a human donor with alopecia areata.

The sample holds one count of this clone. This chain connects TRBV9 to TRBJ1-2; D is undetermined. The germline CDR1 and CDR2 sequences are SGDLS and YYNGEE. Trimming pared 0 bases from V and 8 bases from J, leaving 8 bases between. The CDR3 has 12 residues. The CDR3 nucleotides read TGTGCCAGCAGCGTAGGAGGCGAGGGCTACACCTTC. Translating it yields CASSVGGEGYTF.

The chain's CDR3 is CSPSGEVSCEQYF. For the CDR3, the DNA is TGCAGCCCGAGCGGGGAGGTGAGCTGCGAGCAGTACTTC. The chain recombines TRBV29-1 with TRBJ2-7; 7 bases match TRBD2. Unmatched junction bases numbered 13, after V lost 8 bases and J lost 6 bases. CDR1 is SQVTM and CDR2 is ANQGSEA in the germline V gene. This CDR3 is built from 13 residues.

For the CDR3, the DNA is TGTGCCTGGAGTGTACGTCGGACCTTTAACACAGATACGCAGTATTTT. Translation: CAWSVRRTFNTDTQYF. J is TRBJ2-3 and V is TRBV30; D not certain. The CDR3 runs 16 residues. Germline CDR1 GTSNPN, CDR2 SVGIG (reference sequence). V lost 0 bases and J 2 bases, leaving 15 bases between the germline ends.

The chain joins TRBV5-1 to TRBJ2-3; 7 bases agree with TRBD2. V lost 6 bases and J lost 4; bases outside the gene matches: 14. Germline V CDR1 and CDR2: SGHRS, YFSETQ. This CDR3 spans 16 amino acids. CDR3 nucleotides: TGCGCCAGCACCCCGGGGGGACTACCAACTTCAGATACGCAGTATTTT. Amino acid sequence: CASTPGGLPTSDTQYF.

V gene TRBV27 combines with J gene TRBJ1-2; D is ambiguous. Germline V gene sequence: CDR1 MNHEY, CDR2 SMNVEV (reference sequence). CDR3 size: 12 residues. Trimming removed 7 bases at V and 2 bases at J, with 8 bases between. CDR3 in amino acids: CASIVWNYGYTF. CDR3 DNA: TGTGCCAGCATCGTATGGAACTATGGCTACACCTTC.

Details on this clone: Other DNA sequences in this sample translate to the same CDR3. CDR3 protein: CASSRQGLNEKLFF. The CDR3 DNA sequence: TGCGCCAGCAGCCGTCAGGGGCTGAATGAAAAACTGTTTTTT. The V call is TRBV5-1, the J call TRBJ1-4, with a weak D call TRBD1 (6 bases). Germline CDR1 and CDR2: SGHRS and YFSETQ. The ends were cut back, 4 bases at V and 5 bases at J, with 12 bases in the middle. The CDR3 has 14 amino acids.

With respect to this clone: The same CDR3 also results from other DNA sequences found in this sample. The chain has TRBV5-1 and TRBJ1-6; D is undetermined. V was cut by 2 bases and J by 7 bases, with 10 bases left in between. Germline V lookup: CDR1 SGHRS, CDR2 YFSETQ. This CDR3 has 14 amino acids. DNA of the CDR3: TGCGCCAGCAGCTTAGGCCAGGAGAATTCACCCCTCCACTTT. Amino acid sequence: CASSLGQENSPLHF.

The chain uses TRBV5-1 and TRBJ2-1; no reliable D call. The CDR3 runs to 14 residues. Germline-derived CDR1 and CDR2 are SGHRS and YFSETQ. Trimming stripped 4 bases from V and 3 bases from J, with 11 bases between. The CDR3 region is CASSGITLYNEQFF. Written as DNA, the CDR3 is TGCGCCAGCAGCGGAATAACCCTCTACAATGAGCAGTTCTTC.

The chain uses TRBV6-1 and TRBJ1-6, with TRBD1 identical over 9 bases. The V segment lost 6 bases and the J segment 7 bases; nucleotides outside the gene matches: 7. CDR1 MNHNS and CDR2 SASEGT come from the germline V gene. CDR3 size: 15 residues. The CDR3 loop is CASRPRQGGNSPLHF. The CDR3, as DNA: TGTGCCAGCAGGCCTCGACAGGGGGGCAATTCACCCCTCCACTTT.

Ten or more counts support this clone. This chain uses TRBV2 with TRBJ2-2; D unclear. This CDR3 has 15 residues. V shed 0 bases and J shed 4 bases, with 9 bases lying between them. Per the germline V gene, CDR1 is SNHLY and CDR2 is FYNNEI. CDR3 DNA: TGTGCCAGCAGTGAAGCGCCCCCTCCCACCGGGGAGCTGTTTTTT. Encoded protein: CASSEAPPPTGELFF. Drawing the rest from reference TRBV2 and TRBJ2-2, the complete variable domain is EPEVTQTPSHQVTQMGQEVILRCVPISNHLYFYWYRQILGQKVEFLVSFYNNEISEKSEIFDDQFSVERPDGSNFTLKIRSTKLEDSAMYFCASSEAPPPTGELFFGEGSRLTVL.

This chain's CDR3 is CASSQEVGYPVRETQYF. Here the CDR3 DNA reads TGTGCCAGCAGCCAAGAAGTAGGTTATCCAGTCAGGGAGACCCAGTACTTC. The chain recombines TRBV14 with TRBJ2-5; unclear D gene. V was pared by 0 bases and J by 5 bases, with 19 bases between. From germline, CDR1 is SGHDN and CDR2 FVKESK. The CDR3 has 17 amino acids. The full variable domain, rest sourced from reference TRBV14 and TRBJ2-5, is EAGVTQFPSHSVIEKGQTVTLRCDPISGHDNLYWYRRVMGKEIKFLLHFVKESKQDESGMPNNRFLAERTGGTYSTLKVQPAELEDSGVYFCASSQEVGYPVRETQYFGPGTRLLVL.

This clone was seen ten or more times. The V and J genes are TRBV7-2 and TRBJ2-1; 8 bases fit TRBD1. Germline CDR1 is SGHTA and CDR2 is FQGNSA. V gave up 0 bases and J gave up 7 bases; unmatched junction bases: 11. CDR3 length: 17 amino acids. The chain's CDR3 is CASSLAHAQGAANEQFF. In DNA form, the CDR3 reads TGTGCCAGCAGCTTAGCCCACGCCCAGGGGGCGGCAAATGAGCAGTTCTTC.

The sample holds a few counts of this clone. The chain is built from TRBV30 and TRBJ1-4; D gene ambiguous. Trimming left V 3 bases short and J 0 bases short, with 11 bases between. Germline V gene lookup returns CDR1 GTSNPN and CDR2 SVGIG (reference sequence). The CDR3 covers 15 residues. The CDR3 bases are TGTGCCTGGAGAAGTCCGGCCACAACTAATGAAAAACTGTTTTTT. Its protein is CAWRSPATTNEKLFF. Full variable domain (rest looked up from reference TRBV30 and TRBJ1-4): SQTIHQWPATLVQPVGSPLSLECTVEGTSNPNLYWYRQAAGRGLQLLFYSVGIGQISSEVPQNLSASRPQDRQFILSSKKLLLSDSGFYLCAWRSPATTNEKLFFGSGTQLSVL.

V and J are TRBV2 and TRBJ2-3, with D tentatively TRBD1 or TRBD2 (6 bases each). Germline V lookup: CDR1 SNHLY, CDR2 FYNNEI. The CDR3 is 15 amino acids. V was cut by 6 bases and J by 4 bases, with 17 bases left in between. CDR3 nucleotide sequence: TGTGCCAGCAGCATTCTGGGGGGCCTGGCAGATACGCAGTATTTT. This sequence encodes CASSILGGLADTQYF.

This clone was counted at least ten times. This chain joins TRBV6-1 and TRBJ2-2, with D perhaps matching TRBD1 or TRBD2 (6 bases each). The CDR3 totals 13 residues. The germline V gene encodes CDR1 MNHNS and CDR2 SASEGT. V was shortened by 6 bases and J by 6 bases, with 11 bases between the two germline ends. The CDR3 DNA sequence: TGTGCCAGCAGGGAGGGGGTGGCCGGGGAGCTGTTTTTT. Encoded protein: CASREGVAGELFF.